This T cell receptor beta chain originates from a study of blood T cell repertoires in COVID-19. Study summary: Acute-phase and convalescent COVID-19 samples originated in the United States, Italy and Spain. Sources were T cells, B-cell-depleted T cells, or PBMCs; the material itself was cDNA or gDNA.

The germline CDR1 and CDR2 sequences are SEHNR and FQNEAQ (reference sequence). V gave up 4 bases and J gave up 5 bases, with 12 bases separating them. The CDR3 contains 14 residues. The authors' processing: How many nucleated cells were present was estimated from reference gene primer amplification. Clones were read by immunoSEQ multiplex PCR, and TCRdb kept only the in-frame ones, dropping some. That table gives V, J and clone size, and the DNA gave D and trimming. The table includes about 410,000 clones, approximately 90% detected once. Sequenced material: peripheral blood. This TCR came from a woman in her 30s with active or convalescent COVID-19. This rearrangement joins TRBV7-9 to TRBJ1-5; possibly TRBD1 for D (5 bases). The CDR3 coding sequence is TGTGCCAGCAGCTCGGGGGGTCCCCATCAGCCCCAGCATTTT. This translates into CASSSGGPHQPQHF.